Listed here are 10 T cell receptor beta chains from one sample, sequenced in a study of PD-1 blockade in classical Hodgkin lymphoma. Sequencing used immunoSEQ multiplex PCR; TCRdb keeps in-frame clones, though not all of them. The sample shows approximately 25,000 clones, about 83% of them seen only once. Autologous stem cell transplantation was followed by relapse in every patient, and brentuximab vedotin exposure varied. Magnetic negative selection of thawed PBMCs was the method by which CD4+ T cells were purified. This specimen consisted of CD4+ T cells from blood, obtained at baseline. The receptors come from a human donor with classical Hodgkin lymphoma.

The J gene is TRBJ2-7, the V gene TRBV18; D may match TRBD1 or TRBD2 (6 bases each). V was shortened by 4 bases and J by 2 bases, with 9 bases between the two germline ends. The CDR3 has 13 amino acids. Germline assignment: CDR1 KGHSH and CDR2 LQKENI. CDR3 DNA sequence: TGTGCCAGCTCACGGGGGGCGACCTACGAGCAGTACTTC. This encodes CASSRGATYEQYF.

This rearrangement joins TRBV18 to TRBJ2-6; 10 nucleotides align to TRBD2. The CDR3 contains 19 residues. V lost 1 base to trimming and J lost 3 bases; unmatched junction nucleotides: 9. The germline gives CDR1 KGHSH, CDR2 LQKENI. CDR3 protein: CASSPLASGGSFGANVLTF. The DNA for the CDR3 is TGTGCCAGCTCACCACTCGCTAGCGGGGGTTCGTTTGGGGCCAACGTCCTGACTTTC.

The V call is TRBV18, the J call TRBJ1-1; tentatively, D is TRBD1 (5 bases). CDR3 length equals 14 residues. Germline lookup yields CDR1 KGHSH and CDR2 LQKENI. The V and J ends lost 3 bases and 4 bases respectively, with 12 bases between them. For the CDR3, the DNA is TGTGCCAGCTCACCGATCGGGGGGGTCACTGAAGCTTTCTTT. As protein: CASSPIGGVTEAFF.

The chain recombines TRBV19 with TRBJ1-5, with D possibly TRBD1 on 6 matching bases. The V end lost 3 bases, the J end lost 11 bases, and 14 bases lay between the germline ends. CDR1 is LNHDA and CDR2 is SQIVND in the germline V gene (reference sequence). This CDR3 contains 13 residues. For the CDR3, the DNA is TGTGCCAGTAGTATCGGGGACCCAGGGGCCCAGCATTTT. Translated: CASSIGDPGAQHF.

This sequence joins TRBV27 and TRBJ1-5; D perhaps matches TRBD1 (6 bases). V dropped 6 bases and J dropped 3 bases, with 12 bases sitting between them. The CDR3 spans 14 residues. CDR1 and CDR2 from the germline V gene are MNHEY and SMNVEV (reference sequence). CDR3 sequence reads: CASSPTGFNQPQHF. As DNA, the CDR3 is TGTGCCAGCAGCCCGACAGGCTTCAATCAGCCCCAGCATTTT.

V is TRBV28 and J is TRBJ1-2, with D possibly TRBD1 on 6 matching bases. The CDR3 is 13 residues long. Germline V gene data show CDR1 as MDHEN and CDR2 as SYDVKM. With 6 bases removed from V and 4 bases from J, the gap between germline ends came to 12 bases. The CDR3 region has the DNA TGTGCCAGCAGCCCCGGACAGACCTATGGCTACACCTTC. Translated, it gives CASSPGQTYGYTF.

This chain connects TRBV9 to TRBJ2-2, with D possibly TRBD1 on 6 matching bases. The germline gives CDR1 SGDLS, CDR2 YYNGEE. The CDR3 consists of 13 residues. The V end lost 10 bases, the J end lost 4 bases, and 14 bases lay between the germline ends. CDR3 amino acids: CASKTGSTGELFF. The CDR3 DNA is TGTGCCTCTAAGACAGGTAGCACCGGGGAGCTGTTTTTT.

The chain has TRBV7-2 and TRBJ1-2, with 7 bases fitting TRBD1. The CDR3 runs 14 residues. The germline V gene has CDR1 SGHTA and CDR2 FQGNSA. The V and J ends lost 4 bases and 8 bases, in that order; junction bases with no gene match: 10. The chain's CDR3 is CASSSSDRAGGYTF. In nucleotides, the CDR3 is TGTGCCAGCAGCTCGAGCGACAGGGCAGGCGGCTACACCTTC.

The chain employs TRBV9 and TRBJ1-3; tentatively, D is TRBD1 (5 bases). The CDR3 length is 14 residues. CDR1 is SGDLS, CDR2 YYNGEE, per germline. Trimming took 4 bases from V and 4 from J, leaving 12 bases between them. The CDR3 here is CASSRDSAGNTIYF. The CDR3 region has the DNA TGTGCCAGCAGCCGAGACAGTGCAGGAAACACCATATATTTT.

The V and J genes are TRBV9 and TRBJ1-5; tentative D call: TRBD1 (5 bases). Trimming removed 0 bases at V and 7 bases at J, with 14 bases between. Germline V gives CDR1 SGDLS, CDR2 YYNGEE. CDR3 length: 15 residues. In nucleotides, the CDR3 is TGTGCCAGCAGCGTAGGGGGGAGCGGGCCCCAGCCCCAGCATTTT. Protein product: CASSVGGSGPQPQHF. Full variable domain (missing parts from reference TRBV9 and TRBJ1-5): DSGVTQTPKHLITATGQRVTLRCSPRSGDLSVYWYQQSLDQGLQFLIQYYNGEERAKGNILERFSAQQFPDLHSELNLSSLELGDSALYFCASSVGGSGPQPQHFGDGTRLSIL.